Here is one TCR beta chain with its context. Its target is unknown. The data were taken from a study of cytomegalovirus exposure and HLA in healthy donors. General study findings and limits: As confirmed in vitro, a few CMV-associated chains were specific for CMV antigens. Presence/absence analysis assumed near-uniform sequencing depth across donors.

Germline CDR1 LGHNA, CDR2 YSLEER. V was trimmed by 1 base and J by 5 bases, leaving 23 bases between them. This CDR3 is 18 amino acids long. PCR was performed using 60 Vbeta and 13 Jbeta primers. Generated by immunoSEQ multiplex PCR, the TCRdb table keeps only in-frame clones and is missing some. This table has roughly 120,000 clones, around 76% appearing once. The V call is TRBV4-3, the J call TRBJ1-2; D is possibly TRBD1 (5 bases). This sequence was found in a woman between 55 and 75 years old in good health and CMV-seropositive. Sequenced material: PBMCs. The CDR3 region has the DNA TGCGCCAGCAGCCAAGTTCGTCGGGGGAAGGTTTCCCAGTATGGCTACACCTTC. Translating gives CASSQVRRGKVSQYGYTF.